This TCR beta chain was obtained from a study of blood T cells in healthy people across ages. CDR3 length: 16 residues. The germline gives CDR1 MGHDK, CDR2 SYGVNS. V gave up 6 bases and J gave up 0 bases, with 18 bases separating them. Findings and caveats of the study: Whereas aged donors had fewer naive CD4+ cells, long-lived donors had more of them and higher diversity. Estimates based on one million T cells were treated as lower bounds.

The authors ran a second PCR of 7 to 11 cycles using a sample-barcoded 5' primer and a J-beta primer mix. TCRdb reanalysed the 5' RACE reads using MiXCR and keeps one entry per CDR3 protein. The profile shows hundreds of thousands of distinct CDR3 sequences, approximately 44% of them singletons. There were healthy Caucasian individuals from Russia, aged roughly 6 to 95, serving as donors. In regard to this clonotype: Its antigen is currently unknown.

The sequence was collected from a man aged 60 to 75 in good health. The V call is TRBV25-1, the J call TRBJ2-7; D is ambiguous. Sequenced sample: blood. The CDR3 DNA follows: TGTGCCAGCAGAACCACAAATCCGTACAGCTCCTACGAGCAGTACTTC. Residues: CASRTTNPYSSYEQYF.